This passage covers 28 T cell receptor beta chains from one sample sequenced in a study of T-cell memory formation after mild COVID-19. TCRdb itself ran the 5' RACE reads through MiXCR, one entry per CDR3 protein. The table has approximately 500,000 distinct CDR3 sequences, around a quarter seen once. The sample consisted of PBMCs or a T cell subset sorted from them (not recorded which). Receptors were obtained from an adult woman who had mild COVID-19 (a few samples of this study predate the infection). Cell type and time point are not known.

This clonotype has only a few counts. The J gene is TRBJ2-1, the V gene TRBV10-3, with 9 bases fitting TRBD2. The CDR3 totals 16 residues. With 0 bases clipped from V and 4 bases from J, the junction kept 4 bases outside the gene matches. Germline V CDR1 and CDR2: ENHRY, SYGVKD. The CDR3 DNA sequence: TGTGCCATCAGTGAGTCCCTAGCGGGGACGTACAATGAGCAGTTCTTC. The encoded protein is CAISESLAGTYNEQFF.

This clonotype was seen only a few times. J is TRBJ2-5 and V is TRBV5-1; D tentatively reads TRBD1 or TRBD2 (5 bases each). This CDR3 region has 14 residues. Germline V gives CDR1 SGHRS, CDR2 YFSETQ. Trimming took off 4 bases at V and 5 bases at J, with 15 bases between the two ends. The CDR3 coding sequence is TGCGCCAGCAGCCCCGAGGGACGAAGGGAGACCCAGTACTTC. The encoded protein is CASSPEGRRETQYF.

This clonotype came up a few times. This rearrangement joins TRBV19 to TRBJ2-7, with a possible D match to TRBD2 (7 bases). CDR3 length: 15 residues. Deletions cut 5 bases from V and 2 bases from J, with 16 bases between. Per the germline V gene, CDR1 is LNHDA and CDR2 is SQIVND (reference sequence). The CDR3 here is CASSASTGRAYEQYF. DNA for the CDR3: TGTGCCAGTAGTGCCTCCACAGGGAGGGCCTACGAGCAGTACTTC.

The table lists this clonotype with a few counts. In nucleotides, the CDR3 is TGCGCCAGCAGCCAAGGACAGGAGGCAGATACGCAGTATTTT. It yields the protein CASSQGQEADTQYF. The rearrangement uses TRBV5-1 and TRBJ2-3; TRBD1 agrees at 7 bases. Germline-derived CDR1 and CDR2 are SGHRS and YFSETQ. This CDR3 has 14 amino acids. V was pared by 4 bases and J by 4 bases, with 6 bases of the junction left unmatched.

V and J are TRBV6-5 and TRBJ1-1; no reliable D call. The CDR3 totals 14 residues. Germline-derived CDR1 and CDR2 are MNHEY and SVGAGI. Deletions cut 0 bases from V and 4 bases from J, with 9 bases between. The CDR3 reads CASSYSREATEAFF. The CDR3 nucleotides are TGTGCCAGCAGTTACTCAAGGGAGGCCACTGAAGCTTTCTTT.

The gene calls are TRBV7-6 and TRBJ2-7; the match to TRBD1 covers 9 bases. Germline V CDR1 and CDR2: SGHVS, FNYEAQ. This CDR3 has 15 amino acids. With V trimmed by 4 bases and J by 0 bases, 4 bases remained unmatched. In DNA, the CDR3 is TGTGCCAGCAGCTCCCGGGACAGGGCCTCCTACGAGCAGTACTTC. Amino acid sequence: CASSSRDRASYEQYF.

In its sample, this clonotype was seen many times. This chain uses TRBV5-1 with TRBJ2-1; 8 bases match TRBD1. The junction had 6 bases not matched to a gene; V was cut back by 4 bases and J by 6 bases. The CDR3 covers 14 residues. Germline CDR1 and CDR2: SGHRS and YFSETQ. The CDR3 nucleotides are TGCGCCAGCAGCGGACAGGGTGGCGGCAATGAGCAGTTCTTC. It translates to CASSGQGGGNEQFF.

This clonotype was observed a few times. The rearrangement links TRBV13 to TRBJ2-3; tentatively, D is TRBD2 (6 bases). This CDR3 spans 14 amino acids. CDR1 PRHDT and CDR2 FYEKMQ come from the germline V gene (reference sequence). V gave up 5 bases and J gave up 6 bases, with 15 bases separating them. The CDR3 loop is CASSLRGEEDTQYF. The CDR3 coding sequence is TGTGCCAGCAGCCTTCGAGGGGAGGAGGATACGCAGTATTTT.

In its sample, this clonotype was seen a few times. The CDR3 sequence is CASSYSTGTSYEQYF. In DNA form, the CDR3 reads TGTGCCAGCAGTTACTCGACAGGAACATCCTACGAGCAGTACTTC. The chain has TRBV6-5 and TRBJ2-7, with a tentative D call TRBD1 (6 bases). The CDR3 consists of 15 residues. Between the trimmed V and J ends, which lost 0 bases and 1 base, there was a span of 10 bases. Germline CDR1 and CDR2: MNHEY and SVGAGI.

This clonotype appeared a few times. V is TRBV7-2 and J is TRBJ2-1, with D perhaps being TRBD1 or TRBD2 (6 bases each). Germline CDR1 reads SGHTA; CDR2 reads FQGNSA. V lost 2 bases and J lost 10, with 12 bases in between. This CDR3 region has 13 residues. This CDR3 is CASSLYGGLEQFF. In nucleotides, the CDR3 is TGTGCCAGCAGCTTATACGGGGGCCTCGAGCAGTTCTTC.

The chain carries TRBV7-9 and TRBJ1-6, with D possibly being TRBD1 (5 bases). Germline CDR1 reads SEHNR; CDR2 reads FQNEAQ (reference sequence). This CDR3 has 16 amino acids. V gave up 2 bases and J gave up 7 bases, with 15 bases separating them. DNA of the CDR3: TGTGCCAGCAGCTTATGGAGGGGACCACAGAATTCACCCCTCCACTTT. It translates to CASSLWRGPQNSPLHF.

The genes are TRBV19 and TRBJ2-3, with D possibly TRBD1 on 6 matching bases. From germline, CDR1 is LNHDA and CDR2 SQIVND (reference sequence). This CDR3 is 15 amino acids long. Trimming left V 6 bases short and J 4 bases short, with 17 bases between. The chain's CDR3 is CASSEGHGGPDTQYF. CDR3 nucleotide sequence: TGTGCCAGTAGCGAGGGACACGGAGGACCAGATACGCAGTATTTT. The variable domain in full, completed from reference TRBV19 and TRBJ2-3, reads DGGITQSPKYLFRKEGQNVTLSCEQNLNHDAMYWYRQDPGQGLRLIYYSQIVNDFQKGDIAEGYSVSREKKESFPLTVTSAQKNPTAFYLCASSEGHGGPDTQYFGPGTRLTVL.

This chain uses TRBV30 with TRBJ2-1; 14 bases align to TRBD2. The CDR3 spans 17 residues. Germline lookup yields CDR1 GTSNPN and CDR2 SVGIG (reference sequence). V shed 3 bases and J 8 bases; nucleotides not matched to a gene: 12. The CDR3 DNA reads TGTGCCTGGAGCGCTGGGAGACTAGCGGGAGGGCTGGATGAGCAGTTCTTC. Translating it yields CAWSAGRLAGGLDEQFF. The full variable domain, rest sourced from reference TRBV30 and TRBJ2-1, is SQTIHQWPATLVQPVGSPLSLECTVEGTSNPNLYWYRQAAGRGLQLLFYSVGIGQISSEVPQNLSASRPQDRQFILSSKKLLLSDSGFYLCAWSAGRLAGGLDEQFFGPGTRLTVL.

This clonotype was seen only a few times. The chain uses TRBV12-3 or TRBV12-4 and TRBJ2-2, with TRBD2 matching over 10 bases. The CDR3 is 16 residues long. The trim removed 4 bases at V and 8 bases at J, leaving 10 bases unmatched. The CDR3 bases are TGTGCCAGCAGTTGGGGGACAGCGGGAGGGTTGGGGGAGCTGTTTTTT. Translated: CASSWGTAGGLGELFF.

This clonotype has only one observation. The chain joins TRBV15 to TRBJ2-2; the match to TRBD2 covers 7 bases. Germline CDR1 LNHNV, CDR2 YYDKDF (reference sequence). This CDR3 spans 17 amino acids. The trim removed 5 bases at V and 4 bases at J, leaving 13 bases unmatched. CDR3 amino acids: CATSPPLGGGVTGELFF. The DNA for the CDR3 is TGTGCCACCAGCCCCCCTTTGGGGGGGGGGGTCACCGGGGAGCTGTTTTTT.

This chain uses TRBV12-3 or TRBV12-4 with TRBJ1-1; D gene unclear. The CDR3 has 14 residues. The V gene lost 0 bases and the J gene lost 3 bases, with 8 bases spanning the gap. The CDR3 nucleotides read TGTGCCAGCAGTTTAGCGCTTGGGTACACTGAAGCTTTCTTT. Translated, it gives CASSLALGYTEAFF.

V usage is TRBV16 and J usage is TRBJ2-7; 7 bases agree with TRBD1. CDR1 KGHSY and CDR2 FQNENV come from the germline V gene. J lost 6 bases, V lost 4 bases, and 9 bases had no gene match. CDR3 size: 14 residues. In DNA, the CDR3 is TGTGCCAGCAGCCTAACCCAGACAGGGACCGAGCAGTACTTC. Encoded protein: CASSLTQTGTEQYF.

This clonotype has just a few counts. The chain recombines TRBV7-6 with TRBJ2-1; D is unclear. Trimming took off 1 base at V and 10 bases at J, with 14 bases between the two ends. Per the germline V gene, CDR1 is SGHVS and CDR2 is FNYEAQ. The CDR3 has 14 residues. The CDR3 loop is CASSLVAGGSEQFF. CDR3 DNA sequence: TGTGCCAGCAGCTTAGTCGCTGGCGGTTCAGAGCAGTTCTTC. Filled out from reference TRBV7-6 and TRBJ2-1, the complete variable domain reads GAGVSQSPRYKVTKRGQDVALRCDPISGHVSLYWYRQALGQGPEFLTYFNYEAQQDKSGLPNDRFSAERPEGSISTLTIQRTEQRDSAMYRCASSLVAGGSEQFFGPGTRLTVL.

This clonotype occurred a few times. The V and J genes are TRBV7-9 and TRBJ2-3, with D unclear. Germline V gene lookup returns CDR1 SEHNR and CDR2 FQNEAQ (reference sequence). The CDR3 has 14 residues. The V end lost 5 bases, the J end lost 2 bases, and 11 bases lay between the germline ends. The CDR3 is CASSGVGNTDTQYF. The CDR3 DNA is TGTGCCAGCAGCGGGGTGGGGAACACAGATACGCAGTATTTT.

CDR3 sequence: CASRDSEAHEQYF. The CDR3 DNA reads as TGTGCCAGCAGGGACAGCGAGGCCCACGAGCAGTACTTC. This sequence joins TRBV12-3 or TRBV12-4 and TRBJ2-7; D perhaps matches TRBD1 (6 bases). CDR3 length: 13 residues. The V end was cut by 6 bases, the J end by 5 bases, with 14 bases between.

The CDR3 DNA is TGTGCCAGCAGCTTACGAGGCGGGGATGGCGAGCAGTACTTC. Translating gives CASSLRGGDGEQYF. The chain is built from TRBV7-9 and TRBJ2-7, with D perhaps matching TRBD2 (6 bases). Germline V gene lookup returns CDR1 SEHNR and CDR2 FQNEAQ (reference sequence). This CDR3 spans 14 amino acids. The V end was cut by 2 bases, the J end by 6 bases, with 14 bases between. The whole variable domain, filled in from reference TRBV7-9 and TRBJ2-7, reads DTGVSQNPRHKITKRGQNVTFRCDPISEHNRLYWYRQTLGQGPEFLTYFQNEAQLEKSRLLSDRFSAERPKGSFSTLEIQRTEQGDSAMYLCASSLRGGDGEQYFGPGTRLTVT.

This clonotype was observed a few times. V is TRBV9 and J is TRBJ1-1; 7 nucleotides match TRBD1. The V and J ends lost 4 bases and 1 base, in that order; junction bases with no gene match: 7. Germline V gives CDR1 SGDLS, CDR2 YYNGEE. CDR3 length: 15 residues. The CDR3 nucleotides are TGTGCCAGCAGCCCAGGGGGGTGGGGGAACACTGAAGCTTTCTTT. Its translation is CASSPGGWGNTEAFF.

The V gene is TRBV12-3 or TRBV12-4, the J gene TRBJ1-1; the D gene is possibly TRBD1 (5 bases). The CDR3 extends over 14 amino acids. V shed 7 bases and J shed 1 base, with 13 bases lying between them. CDR3 nucleotides: TGTGCCAGCAAAGAACCTGGGGGGAACACTGAAGCTTTCTTT. It specifies CASKEPGGNTEAFF.

J is TRBJ2-3 and V is TRBV20-1; D gene uncertain. V shed 3 bases and J shed 2 bases, with 12 bases lying between them. The CDR3 consists of 14 residues. Germline CDR1 DFQATT, CDR2 SNEGSKA (reference sequence). CDR3 region: CSASVRPFTDTQYF. The CDR3 DNA follows: TGCAGTGCTAGTGTCAGGCCTTTCACAGATACGCAGTATTTT.

This clonotype was detected only a few times. This chain links TRBV5-1 with TRBJ2-7; D uncertain. CDR3 size: 12 residues. The V and J ends lost 4 bases and 0 bases respectively, with 5 bases between them. CDR1 is SGHRS, CDR2 YFSETQ, per germline. The DNA for the CDR3 is TGCGCCAGCAGCCCCGCCTCCTACGAGCAGTACTTC. The encoded protein is CASSPASYEQYF.

The gene calls are TRBV6-5 and TRBJ2-5; 9 bases fit TRBD2. The germline CDR1 and CDR2 sequences are MNHEY and SVGAGI. V gave up 4 bases and J gave up 5 bases; unmatched junction bases: 14. There are 17 residues in the CDR3. The chain's CDR3 is CASSLTTQILAGETQYF. The CDR3 DNA reads TGTGCCAGCAGTTTGACGACCCAGATCCTAGCGGGGGAGACCCAGTACTTC.

V is TRBV12-3 or TRBV12-4 and J is TRBJ1-3; no clear D. With 1 base removed from V and 2 bases from J, the gap between germline ends came to 6 bases. The CDR3 is 14 amino acids. CDR3 in DNA: TGTGCCAGCAGTTTAGGCCCCACTGGAAACACCATATATTTT. The encoded protein is CASSLGPTGNTIYF.

The rearrangement uses TRBV11-3 and TRBJ2-1; 13 bases match TRBD2. V lost 3 bases to trimming and J lost 7 bases; unmatched junction nucleotides: 9. This CDR3 comprises 17 residues. Per germline, CDR1 SGHNT and CDR2 YENEEA. The CDR3 region is CASSLGGLAGDTNEQFF. The CDR3 region has the DNA TGTGCCAGCAGCTTGGGAGGACTAGCGGGAGATACTAATGAGCAGTTCTTC.